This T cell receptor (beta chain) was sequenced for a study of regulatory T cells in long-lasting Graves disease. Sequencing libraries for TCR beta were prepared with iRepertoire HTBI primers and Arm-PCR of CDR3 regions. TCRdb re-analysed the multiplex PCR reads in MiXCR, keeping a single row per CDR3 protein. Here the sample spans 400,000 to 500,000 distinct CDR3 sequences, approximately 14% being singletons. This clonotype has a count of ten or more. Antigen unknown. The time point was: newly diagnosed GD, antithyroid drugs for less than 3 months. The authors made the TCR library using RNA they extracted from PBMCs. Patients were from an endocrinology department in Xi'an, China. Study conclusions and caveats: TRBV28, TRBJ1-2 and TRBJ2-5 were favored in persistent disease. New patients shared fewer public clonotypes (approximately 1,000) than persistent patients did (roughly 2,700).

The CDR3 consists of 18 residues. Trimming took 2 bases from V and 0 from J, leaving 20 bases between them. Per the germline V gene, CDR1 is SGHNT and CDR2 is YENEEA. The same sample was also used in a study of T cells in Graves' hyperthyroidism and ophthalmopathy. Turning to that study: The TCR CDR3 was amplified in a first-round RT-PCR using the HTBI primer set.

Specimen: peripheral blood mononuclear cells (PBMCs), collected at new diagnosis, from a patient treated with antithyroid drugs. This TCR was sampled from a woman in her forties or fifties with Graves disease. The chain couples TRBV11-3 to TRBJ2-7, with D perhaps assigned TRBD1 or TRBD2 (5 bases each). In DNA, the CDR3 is TGTGCCAGCAGCTTAAACCAGGGAGTTTCCATGATCTCCTACGAGCAGTACTTC. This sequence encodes CASSLNQGVSMISYEQYF.